This is a list of T cell receptor beta chains from one sample in a study of identical twins. TCRdb analysed the 5' RACE reads with MiXCR anew, one entry per CDR3 protein. This sample yields 1.5 million or so distinct CDR3 sequences, of which about 32% are seen a single time; roughly 0.3% belongs to the top ten. The specimen was cord blood. Source of these receptors: a newborn girl in good health. Both conserved end residues are part of each CDR3. The order of the fields is D gene, V gene, J gene, clone size, CDR3 DNA, CDR3 protein. A D gene is named only where the DNA matches it firmly. The size field is filled for only some rows; it gives once, few, many or a size class.

.	TRBV27	TRBJ1-2	.	TGTGCCAGCAGTATTAGGGGAGGCTATGGCTACACCTTC	CASSIRGGYGYTF
.	TRBV4-1	TRBJ2-4	few	TGCGCCAGCAGCCAAATGTTGGGTCAGGGGGGAAACATTCAGTACTTC	CASSQMLGQGGNIQYF
.	TRBV5-5	TRBJ2-3	few	TGTGCCAGCAGCTTGGGGAGGGGTTGGACAGATACGCAGTATTTT	CASSLGRGWTDTQYF
.	TRBV29-1	TRBJ2-3	few	TGCAGCGTTGAGGTCAGGGACGATACGCAGTATTTT	CSVEVRDDTQYF
TRBD1	TRBV20-1	TRBJ2-7	.	TGCAGTGCGATATATTCCCGGGACAGTTTCAACGAGCAGTACTTC	CSAIYSRDSFNEQYF
TRBD2	TRBV29-1	TRBJ2-1	.	TGCAGCGTTGACCGGACTAGCGGGAGTCTCACCTACAATGAGCAGTTCTTC	CSVDRTSGSLTYNEQFF
.	TRBV11-2	TRBJ2-3	many	TGTGCCAGCAGCTTAGGCCTAGGACTCGATACGCAGTATTTT	CASSLGLGLDTQYF
.	TRBV5-1	TRBJ2-3	.	TGCGCCAGCAGCTTGAACCTCGTGGGCACACAGGATACGCAGTATTTT	CASSLNLVGTQDTQYF
.	TRBV20-1	TRBJ2-7	.	TGCAGTGCCCAGACTAGGGACTACGAGCAGTACTTC	CSAQTRDYEQYF
TRBD1	TRBV12-3/TRBV12-4	TRBJ2-1	few	TGTGCCAGCAGTTGGACAGGGGATGAGCAGTTCTTC	CASSWTGDEQFF
.	TRBV5-6	TRBJ1-2	few	TGTGCCAGCAGCTTCCCGCGGGGTTCGGCTAACTATGGCTACACCTTC	CASSFPRGSANYGYTF
.	TRBV6-6	TRBJ2-7	.	TGTGCCAGCAGTTACTCGTTCTCGGGACTCTCTTTTTACGAGCAGTACTTC	CASSYSFSGLSFYEQYF
.	TRBV21-1	TRBJ1-5	.	TGTGCCAGCAGCAAGTCGTTTCGGAAGGGCAATCAGCCCCAGCATTTT	CASSKSFRKGNQPQHF
.	TRBV20-1	TRBJ1-6	.	TGCAGTGCTAGGGCGACAGGCCCTAGGACTAATTCACCCCTCCACTTT	CSARATGPRTNSPLHF
.	TRBV11-2	TRBJ2-2	.	TGTGCCAGCAGCTTAGGACGGCTCCCTACCGGGGAGCTGTTTTTT	CASSLGRLPTGELFF
TRBD2	TRBV9	TRBJ2-7	many	TGTGCCAGCAGTGGAGGGACTAGCGGGAGCTACGAGCAGTACTTC	CASSGGTSGSYEQYF
TRBD2	TRBV5-1	TRBJ2-7	.	TGCGCCAGCAGCTTGGACCCCATAGCGGGGAATGAGCAGTACTTC	CASSLDPIAGNEQYF
.	TRBV9	TRBJ1-4	.	TGTGCCAGCAGCGCTTACGCTGCAACTAATGAAAAACTGTTTTTT	CASSAYAATNEKLFF
.	TRBV20-1	TRBJ1-2	few	TGCAGTGCTAGCCAGGGAAGGGGTTATGGCTACACCTTC	CSASQGRGYGYTF
TRBD2	TRBV12-3/TRBV12-4	TRBJ2-7	few	TGTGCCAGCAGGGGGACTAGCGGGATCCCGAGCTCCTACAATGAGCAGTACTTC	CASRGTSGIPSSYNEQYF
.	TRBV23-1	TRBJ2-3	.	TGCGCCAGCAGTCCCCGGAGGGACACAGATACGCAGTATTTT	CASSPRRDTDTQYF
.	TRBV28	TRBJ1-2	.	TGTGCCAGCAGTTCCCCGGACTATGGCTACACCTTC	CASSSPDYGYTF
TRBD2	TRBV6-1	TRBJ2-5	.	TGTGCCGGCTCAAAGCGGGGGGGCCTGGAGACCCAGTACTTC	CAGSKRGGLETQYF
.	TRBV6-1	TRBJ2-2	few	TGTGCCAGCAGTGATCTAGGGACCGGGGAGCTGTTTTTT	CASSDLGTGELFF